The entry below gives a single TCR beta chain sequence along with its context. The antigen remains undetermined. Some clones are missing from TCRdb's copy, which holds only in-frame ones; the method was immunoSEQ multiplex PCR. The sample shows about 2.4 million clones, 80% to 95% of them seen only once. Germline V gene sequence: CDR1 SGHRS, CDR2 YFSETQ. V shed 2 bases and J 0 bases; nucleotides not matched to a gene: 5. CDR3 length: 15 residues. This specimen comes from a study of shared clonotypes between healthy human individuals. Whole-study results and caveats: The small donor group covered limited genetic and exposure diversity.

All the donors were Caucasian adults who lived in Nashville, Tennessee. This clonotype was sampled from a man aged 18 to 35 in good health. Some clones in this sample may be carry-over from other donors' samples. This chain links TRBV5-1 with TRBJ2-7; 7 positions match TRBD1. Sequencing input: naive CD4+ T cells from PBMCs. Subset defined: CD45RA+ positively selected. The CDR3 reads CASSFGDSSSYEQYF. CDR3 nucleotide sequence: TGCGCCAGCAGCTTTGGGGACAGCAGCTCCTACGAGCAGTACTTC.